Each of the 2 T cell receptor beta chains below was sequenced from the same sample in a study of blood T cells in healthy people across ages. Alongside a J-beta primer mix, a sample-barcoded 5' primer served in a second PCR lasting about 7 to 12 cycles. A single record per CDR3 protein comes from TCRdb applying MiXCR to the 5' RACE reads. The table has about 1.1 million distinct CDR3 sequences, 35% to 40% seen once. Material: blood. These receptors were taken from a man aged 18 to 35 in good health.

The chain uses TRBV6-5 and TRBJ2-3; 7 bases are shared with TRBD2. CDR1 and CDR2 from the germline V gene are MNHEY and SVGAGI. The CDR3 extends over 16 amino acids. The V and J ends lost 0 bases and 3 bases, in that order; junction bases with no gene match: 6. Here the CDR3 DNA reads TGTGCCAGCAGTTACTCCGCGGGAGTCGTGACAGATACGCAGTATTTT. Protein: CASSYSAGVVTDTQYF.

This clonotype was picked up many times. CDR3 nucleotides: TGTGCCAGCAGTGTAGACAGATTTCCTTACGAGCAGTACTTC. As protein: CASSVDRFPYEQYF. This chain uses TRBV25-1 with TRBJ2-7; tentatively, D is TRBD1 (5 bases). The V and J ends lost 4 bases and 4 bases respectively, with 14 bases between them. The CDR3 runs 14 residues. The germline V gene has CDR1 MGHDK and CDR2 SYGVNS.